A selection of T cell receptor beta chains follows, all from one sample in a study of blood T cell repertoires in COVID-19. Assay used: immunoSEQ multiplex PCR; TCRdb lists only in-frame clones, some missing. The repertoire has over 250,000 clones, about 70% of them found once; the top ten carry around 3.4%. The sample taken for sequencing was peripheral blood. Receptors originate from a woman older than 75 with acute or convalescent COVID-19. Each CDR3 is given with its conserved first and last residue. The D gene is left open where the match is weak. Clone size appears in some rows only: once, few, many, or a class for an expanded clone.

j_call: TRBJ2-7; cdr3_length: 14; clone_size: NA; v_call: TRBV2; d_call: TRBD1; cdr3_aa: CASSAGTGNYEQYF; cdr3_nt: TGTGCCAGCAGCGCCGGGACAGGGAACTACGAGCAGTACTTC
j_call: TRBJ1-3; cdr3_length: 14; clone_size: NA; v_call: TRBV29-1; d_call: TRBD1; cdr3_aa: CSAQRDSSGNTIYF; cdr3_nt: TGCAGCGCTCAACGGGACAGCTCTGGAAACACCATATATTTT
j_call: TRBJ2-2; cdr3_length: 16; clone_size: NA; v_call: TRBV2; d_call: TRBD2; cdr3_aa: CASSGRGTRGTGELFF; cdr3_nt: TGTGCCAGCAGTGGACGAGGGACTAGGGGGACCGGGGAGCTGTTTTTT
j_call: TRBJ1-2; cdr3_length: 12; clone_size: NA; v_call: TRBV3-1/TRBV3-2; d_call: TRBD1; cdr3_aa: CAAGDRAGGYTF; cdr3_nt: TGTGCCGCAGGGGACAGGGCGGGTGGCTACACCTTC
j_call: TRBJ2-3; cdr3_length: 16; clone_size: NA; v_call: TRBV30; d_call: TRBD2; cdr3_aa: CAWTTGTSGRTDTQYF; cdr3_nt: TGTGCCTGGACCACCGGGACTAGCGGGAGGACAGATACGCAGTATTTT
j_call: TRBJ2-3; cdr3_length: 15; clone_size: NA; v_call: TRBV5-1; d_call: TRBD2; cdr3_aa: CASSPSGRGTDTQYF; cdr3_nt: TGCGCCAGCAGCCCTAGCGGGAGAGGCACAGATACGCAGTATTTT
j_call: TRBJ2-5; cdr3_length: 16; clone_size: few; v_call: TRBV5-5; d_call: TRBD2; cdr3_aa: CASSGDNSGRKETQYF; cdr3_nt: TGTGCCAGCAGCGGAGACAATAGCGGGAGGAAAGAGACCCAGTACTTC
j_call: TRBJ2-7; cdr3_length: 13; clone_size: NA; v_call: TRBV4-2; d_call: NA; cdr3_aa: CASSQIGRNEQYF; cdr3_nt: TGTGCCAGCAGCCAAATTGGGAGGAACGAGCAGTACTTC
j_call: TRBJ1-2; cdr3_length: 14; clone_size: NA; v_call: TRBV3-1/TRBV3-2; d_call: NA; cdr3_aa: CASSLTGGRYGYTF; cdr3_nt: TGTGCCAGCAGCCTCACGGGGGGTCGCTATGGCTACACCTTC
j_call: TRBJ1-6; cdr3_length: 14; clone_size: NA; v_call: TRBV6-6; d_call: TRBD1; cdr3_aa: CASSLDRGDSPLHF; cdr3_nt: TGTGCCAGCAGTTTAGACAGGGGTGATTCACCCCTCCACTTT
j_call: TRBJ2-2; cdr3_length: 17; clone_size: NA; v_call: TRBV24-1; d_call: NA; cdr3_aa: CATSDLPRQGTTGELFF; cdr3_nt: TGTGCCACCAGTGATTTACCTCGGCAGGGGACCACCGGGGAGCTGTTTTTT
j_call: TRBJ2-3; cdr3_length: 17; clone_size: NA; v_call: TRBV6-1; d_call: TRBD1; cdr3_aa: CASSVPPGQGMTDTQYF; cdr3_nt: TGTGCCAGCAGTGTCCCCCCGGGACAGGGGATGACAGATACGCAGTATTTT
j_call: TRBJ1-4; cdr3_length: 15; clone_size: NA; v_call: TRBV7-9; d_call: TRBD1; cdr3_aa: CASSLAGQGHEKLFF; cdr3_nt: TGTGCCAGCAGCTTGGCGGGACAGGGGCATGAAAAACTGTTTTTT
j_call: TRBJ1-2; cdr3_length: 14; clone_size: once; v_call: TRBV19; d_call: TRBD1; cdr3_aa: CASWTGRVNYGYTF; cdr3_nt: TGTGCCAGCTGGACAGGGCGGGTGAACTATGGCTACACCTTC
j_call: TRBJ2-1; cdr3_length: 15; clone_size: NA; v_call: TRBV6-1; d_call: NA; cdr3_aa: CASSEIAVSYNEQFF; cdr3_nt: TGTGCCAGCAGTGAAATAGCGGTCTCGTACAATGAGCAGTTCTTC
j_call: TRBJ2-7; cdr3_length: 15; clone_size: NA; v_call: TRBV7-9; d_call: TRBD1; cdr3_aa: CASSLTLDRVPEQYF; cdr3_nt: TGTGCCAGCAGCTTAACTCTCGACAGGGTACCCGAGCAGTACTTC
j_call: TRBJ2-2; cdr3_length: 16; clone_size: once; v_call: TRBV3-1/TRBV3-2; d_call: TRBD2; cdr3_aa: CASSPGLAGVAGELFF; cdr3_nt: TGTGCCAGCAGCCCCGGACTAGCGGGAGTCGCCGGGGAGCTGTTTTTT
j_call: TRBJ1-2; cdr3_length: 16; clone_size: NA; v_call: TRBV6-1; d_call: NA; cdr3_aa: CASSESLIVPIYGYTF; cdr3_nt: TGTGCCAGCAGTGAATCCCTAATCGTACCTATCTATGGCTACACCTTC
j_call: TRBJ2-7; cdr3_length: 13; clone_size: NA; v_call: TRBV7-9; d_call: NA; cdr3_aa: CASSPDGGWVQYF; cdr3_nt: TGTGCCAGCAGCCCAGATGGGGGCTGGGTGCAGTACTTC
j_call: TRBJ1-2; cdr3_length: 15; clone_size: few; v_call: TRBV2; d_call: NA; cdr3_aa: CASSEGQLLGGGYTF; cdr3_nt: TGTGCCAGCAGTGAGGGACAACTTCTTGGGGGTGGCTACACCTTC
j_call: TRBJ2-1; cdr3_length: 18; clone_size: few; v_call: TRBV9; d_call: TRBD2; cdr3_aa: CASSETRGLAGVYNEQFF; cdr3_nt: TGTGCCAGCAGCGAAACCCGGGGGCTAGCGGGGGTCTACAATGAGCAGTTCTTC
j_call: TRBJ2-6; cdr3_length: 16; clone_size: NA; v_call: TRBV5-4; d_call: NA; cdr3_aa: CASSLAGGAGANVLTF; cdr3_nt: TGTGCCAGCAGCTTGGCCGGTGGAGCTGGGGCCAACGTCCTGACTTTC
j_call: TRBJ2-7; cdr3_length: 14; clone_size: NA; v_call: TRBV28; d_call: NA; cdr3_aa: CASSLVGGSYEQYF; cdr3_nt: TGTGCCAGCAGTTTAGTAGGGGGCTCCTACGAGCAGTACTTC
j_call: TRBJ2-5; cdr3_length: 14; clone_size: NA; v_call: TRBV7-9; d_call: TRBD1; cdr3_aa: CASSTRTGRETQYF; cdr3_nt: TGTGCCAGCAGCACCCGGACAGGGCGAGAGACCCAGTACTTC
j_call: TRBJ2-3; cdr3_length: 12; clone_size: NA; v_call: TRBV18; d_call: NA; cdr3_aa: CASSGTTDTQYF; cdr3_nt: TGTGCCAGCTCAGGCACCACAGATACGCAGTATTTT
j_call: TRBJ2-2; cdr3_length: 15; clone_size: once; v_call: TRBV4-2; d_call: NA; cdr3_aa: CASSQTGANTGELFF; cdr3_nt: TGTGCCAGCAGCCAAACGGGGGCGAACACCGGGGAGCTGTTTTTT
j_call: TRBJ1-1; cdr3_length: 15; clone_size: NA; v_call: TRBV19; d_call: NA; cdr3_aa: CASKPRELGNTEAFF; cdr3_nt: TGTGCCAGTAAGCCACGGGAGTTGGGGAACACTGAAGCTTTCTTT
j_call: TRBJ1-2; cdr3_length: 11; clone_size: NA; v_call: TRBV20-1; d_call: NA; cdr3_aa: CSARSNYGYTF; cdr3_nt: TGCAGTGCTAGGAGTAACTATGGCTACACCTTC
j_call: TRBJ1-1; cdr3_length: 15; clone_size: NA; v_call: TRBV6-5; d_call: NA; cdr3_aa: CATTATDVGGTEAFF; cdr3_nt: TGTGCCACCACAGCTACGGACGTCGGGGGCACTGAAGCTTTCTTT
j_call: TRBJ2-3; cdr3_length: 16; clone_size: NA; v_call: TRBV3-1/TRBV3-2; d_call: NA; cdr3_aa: CASSQDLVAGTDTQYF; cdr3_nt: TGTGCCAGCAGCCAAGATTTGGTAGCAGGCACAGATACGCAGTATTTT
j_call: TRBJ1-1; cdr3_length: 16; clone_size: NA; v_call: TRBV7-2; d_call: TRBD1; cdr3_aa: CASSSRTGMGNTEAFF; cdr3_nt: TGTGCCAGCAGCTCCCGGACAGGGATGGGAAACACTGAAGCTTTCTTT
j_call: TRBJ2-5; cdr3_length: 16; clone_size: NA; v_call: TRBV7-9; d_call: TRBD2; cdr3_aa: CASSPLTGGGGETQYF; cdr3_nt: TGTGCCAGCAGCCCCCTAACGGGGGGGGGAGGAGAGACCCAGTACTTC
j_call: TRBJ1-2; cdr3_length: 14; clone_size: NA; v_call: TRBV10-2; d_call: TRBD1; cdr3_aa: CASSVGTGGYGYTF; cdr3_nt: TGCGCCAGCAGTGTTGGGACAGGTGGCTATGGCTACACCTTC
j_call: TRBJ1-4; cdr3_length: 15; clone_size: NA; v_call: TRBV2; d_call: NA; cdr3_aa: CASSRAGTTNEKLFF; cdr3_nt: TGTGCCAGCAGTCGCGCAGGGACAACTAATGAAAAACTGTTTTTT
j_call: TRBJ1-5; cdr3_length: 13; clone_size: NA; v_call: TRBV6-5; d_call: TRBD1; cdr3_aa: CASEETGEQPQHF; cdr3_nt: TGTGCCAGCGAGGAGACAGGGGAGCAGCCCCAGCATTTT
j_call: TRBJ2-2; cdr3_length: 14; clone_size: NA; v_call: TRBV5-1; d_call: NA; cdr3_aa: CASSRDIRTGELFF; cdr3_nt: TGCGCCAGCAGCCGGGACATCCGAACCGGGGAGCTGTTTTTT
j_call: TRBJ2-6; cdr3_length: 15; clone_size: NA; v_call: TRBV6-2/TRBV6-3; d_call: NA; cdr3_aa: CASSPQGAGANVLTF; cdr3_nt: TGTGCCAGCAGTCCACAGGGTGCTGGGGCCAACGTCCTGACTTTC
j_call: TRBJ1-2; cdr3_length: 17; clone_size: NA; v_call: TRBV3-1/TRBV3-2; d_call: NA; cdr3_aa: CASSQDPLRQLRNGYTF; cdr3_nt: TGTGCCAGCAGCCAAGATCCCCTTCGACAGCTAAGGAATGGCTACACCTTC
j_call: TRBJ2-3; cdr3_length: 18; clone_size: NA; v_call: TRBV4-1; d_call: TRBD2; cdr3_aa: CASSQDPRLAGRTDTQYF; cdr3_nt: TGCGCCAGCAGCCAAGATCCAAGACTAGCGGGTCGCACAGATACGCAGTATTTT
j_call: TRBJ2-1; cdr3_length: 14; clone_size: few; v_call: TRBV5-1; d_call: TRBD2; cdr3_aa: CASSFDSGRYEQFF; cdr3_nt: TGCGCCAGCAGCTTTGATAGCGGGAGATATGAGCAGTTCTTC
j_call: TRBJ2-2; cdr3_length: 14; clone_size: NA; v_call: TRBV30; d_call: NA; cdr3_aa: CAHTGIFYTGELFF; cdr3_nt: TGTGCACACACAGGGATTTTTTACACCGGGGAGCTGTTTTTT
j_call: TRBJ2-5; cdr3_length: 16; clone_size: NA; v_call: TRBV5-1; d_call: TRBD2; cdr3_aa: CASSSGTSGNQETQYF; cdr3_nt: TGCGCCAGCAGCTCCGGGACTAGCGGGAATCAAGAGACCCAGTACTTC
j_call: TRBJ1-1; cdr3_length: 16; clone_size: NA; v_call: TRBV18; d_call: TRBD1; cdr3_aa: CASSLTDRGVNTEAFF; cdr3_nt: TGTGCCAGCTCACTCACTGACAGGGGGGTGAACACTGAAGCTTTCTTT
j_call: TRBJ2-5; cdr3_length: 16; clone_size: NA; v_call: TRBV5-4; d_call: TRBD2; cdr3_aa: CASSLNGGGAEETQYF; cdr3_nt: TGTGCCAGCAGCTTGAACGGCGGGGGGGCGGAAGAGACCCAGTACTTC
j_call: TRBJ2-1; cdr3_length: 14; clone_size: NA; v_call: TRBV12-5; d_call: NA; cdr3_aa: CASGLGQNYNEQFF; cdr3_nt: TGTGCTAGTGGCCTCGGACAGAACTACAATGAGCAGTTCTTC
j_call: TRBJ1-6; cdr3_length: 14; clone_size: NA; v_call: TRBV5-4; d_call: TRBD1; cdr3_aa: CASSTTGYNSPLHF; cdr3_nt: TGTGCCAGCAGCACGACAGGGTACAATTCACCCCTCCACTTT
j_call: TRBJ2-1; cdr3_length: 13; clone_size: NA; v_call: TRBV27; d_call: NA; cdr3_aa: CASSLSGRRPQFF; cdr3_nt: TGTGCCAGCAGTTTATCGGGTCGGCGGCCTCAGTTCTTC
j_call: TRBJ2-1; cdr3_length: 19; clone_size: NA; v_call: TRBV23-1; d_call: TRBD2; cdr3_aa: CASSPPSSGSSDIGDEQFF; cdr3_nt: TGCGCCAGCAGCCCCCCGTCAAGCGGGAGTTCAGATATCGGGGATGAGCAGTTCTTC
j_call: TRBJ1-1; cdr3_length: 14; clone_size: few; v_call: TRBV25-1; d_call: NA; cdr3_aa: CASRFAQDTTEAFF; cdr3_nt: TGTGCCAGCAGGTTCGCACAGGACACCACTGAAGCTTTCTTT
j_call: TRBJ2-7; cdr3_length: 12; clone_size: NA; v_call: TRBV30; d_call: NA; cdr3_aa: CAWSGSAYEQYF; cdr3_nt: TGTGCCTGGAGTGGTTCTGCGTACGAGCAGTACTTC
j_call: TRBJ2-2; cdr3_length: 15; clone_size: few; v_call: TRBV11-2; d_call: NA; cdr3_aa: CASSRVSPNTGELFF; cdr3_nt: TGTGCCAGCAGCCGAGTCTCCCCGAACACCGGGGAGCTGTTTTTT
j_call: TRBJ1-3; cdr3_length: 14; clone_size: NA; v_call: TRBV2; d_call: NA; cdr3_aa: CASSEYGSGNTIYF; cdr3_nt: TGTGCCAGCAGTGAATACGGCTCTGGAAACACCATATATTTT
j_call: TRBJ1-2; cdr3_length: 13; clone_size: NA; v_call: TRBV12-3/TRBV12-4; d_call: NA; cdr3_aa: CASSFLGEGGYTF; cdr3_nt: TGTGCCAGCAGTTTCCTAGGGGAGGGTGGCTACACCTTC
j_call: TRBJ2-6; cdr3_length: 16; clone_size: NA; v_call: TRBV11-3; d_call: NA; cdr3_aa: CASSPGFGSGANVLTF; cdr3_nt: TGTGCCAGCAGCCCCGGGTTCGGCTCGGGGGCCAACGTCCTGACTTTC
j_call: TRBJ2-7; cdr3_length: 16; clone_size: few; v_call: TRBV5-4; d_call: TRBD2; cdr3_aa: CASSTKGLAGVYEQYF; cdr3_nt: TGTGCCAGCAGCACCAAGGGACTAGCGGGAGTCTACGAGCAGTACTTC
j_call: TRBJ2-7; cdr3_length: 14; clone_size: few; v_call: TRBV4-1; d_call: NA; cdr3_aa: CASSRLPLSYEQYF; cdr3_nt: TGCGCCAGCAGCCGGCTCCCCTTGTCCTACGAGCAGTACTTC
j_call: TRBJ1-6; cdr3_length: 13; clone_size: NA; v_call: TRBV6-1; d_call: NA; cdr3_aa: CASSEDSNSPLHF; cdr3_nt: TGTGCCAGCAGTGAAGACAGTAATTCACCCCTCCACTTT
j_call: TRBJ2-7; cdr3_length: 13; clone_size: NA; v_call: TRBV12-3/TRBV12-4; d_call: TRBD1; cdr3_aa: CASGRQGVYEQYF; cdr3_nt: TGTGCCAGCGGTCGGCAGGGGGTGTACGAGCAGTACTTC
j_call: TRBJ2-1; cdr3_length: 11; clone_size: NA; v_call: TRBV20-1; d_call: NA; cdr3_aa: CSARAENEQFF; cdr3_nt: TGCAGTGCTAGAGCGGAGAATGAGCAGTTCTTC